The 18 T cell receptor beta chains given below trace back to one sample, sequenced in a study of blood T cell repertoires in COVID-19. Only in-frame clones appear in the TCRdb table, and some are missing; sequencing was by immunoSEQ multiplex PCR. The data hold fewer than 200,000 clones, with about 86% observed a single time. Sequenced input: peripheral blood. These receptors were collected from a man aged 70-80 years with active or convalescent COVID-19.

This rearrangement joins TRBV6-5 to TRBJ2-3; 8 bases align to TRBD2. Unmatched junction bases numbered 10, after V lost 8 bases and J lost 3 bases. Germline lookup yields CDR1 MNHEY and CDR2 SVGAGI. CDR3 length: 15 residues. The CDR3 spells CASSLAGRGTDTQYF. The CDR3 DNA sequence: TGTGCCAGCTCCTTAGCGGGGCGGGGGACAGATACGCAGTATTTT.

The chain couples TRBV10-1 to TRBJ2-7, with D possibly TRBD2 on 7 matching bases. V was shortened by 2 bases and J by 2 bases, with 10 bases between the two germline ends. CDR1 and CDR2 from the germline V gene are WNHNN and SYGVQD (reference sequence). The CDR3 covers 14 residues. CDR3 in DNA: TGCGCCAGCAGTGAGGGGGGGGCCGCCTACGAGCAGTACTTC. Protein: CASSEGGAAYEQYF.

The rearrangement uses TRBV10-3 and TRBJ2-5; 7 bases match TRBD1. The J segment lost 5 bases and the V segment lost 2 bases, leaving 14 bases of the junction unmatched. Germline V gene lookup returns CDR1 ENHRY and CDR2 SYGVKD. CDR3 length: 17 amino acids. CDR3 protein: CAISEERGPGWWETQYF. The CDR3 DNA sequence: TGTGCCATCAGTGAGGAGAGGGGGCCAGGGTGGTGGGAGACCCAGTACTTC.

V gene TRBV2 combines with J gene TRBJ2-7; possibly TRBD2 for D (6 bases). The CDR3 loop spans 13 amino acids. V lost 4 bases to trimming and J lost 10 bases, with 17 bases between them. The V gene's germline CDR1 is SNHLY and CDR2 FYNNEI. The CDR3 DNA sequence: TGTGCCAGCAGTGGGGGGGAGTTGACAGACCAGTACTTC. Its protein is CASSGGELTDQYF. Full variable domain (rest looked up from reference TRBV2 and TRBJ2-7): EPEVTQTPSHQVTQMGQEVILRCVPISNHLYFYWYRQILGQKVEFLVSFYNNEISEKSEIFDDQFSVERPDGSNFTLKIRSTKLEDSAMYFCASSGGELTDQYFGPGTRLTVT.

The chain joins TRBV21-1 to TRBJ2-5; TRBD1 is taken as the D call from the table, unchecked against the DNA. TRBV21-1 is listed as a pseudogene. The CDR3 covers 16 residues. This CDR3 reads CASSKRLGRQGETQYF. CDR3 coding DNA: TGTGCCAGCAGCAAAAGGCTGGGCAGACAGGGAGAGACCCAGTACTTC.

This chain links TRBV19 with TRBJ2-7; TRBD2 matches 11 bases. Germline V lookup: CDR1 LNHDA, CDR2 SQIVND (reference sequence). The V segment lost 5 bases and the J segment 4 bases; nucleotides outside the gene matches: 7. This CDR3 spans 15 amino acids. CDR3: CASSPTSGRVYEQYF. In DNA form, the CDR3 reads TGTGCCAGTAGTCCCACTAGCGGGAGAGTATACGAGCAGTACTTC.

The J gene is TRBJ1-2, the V gene TRBV27; TRBD1 agrees at 7 bases. The germline V gene encodes CDR1 MNHEY and CDR2 SMNVEV (reference sequence). J gave up 0 bases and V 4 bases, and 2 bases lay outside the gene matches. The CDR3 covers 14 residues. The CDR3 sequence: CASSWDSTNYGYTF. CDR3 nucleotide sequence: TGTGCCAGCAGTTGGGACAGCACTAACTATGGCTACACCTTC.

This clone was seen just once. The chain combines TRBV6-5 with TRBJ1-2; no firm D call. V gave up 5 bases and J gave up 4 bases, with 14 bases separating them. The CDR3 contains 14 residues. The germline V gene has CDR1 MNHEY and CDR2 SVGAGI. CDR3 sequence reads: CASSTPSGGYGYTF. The CDR3 DNA is TGTGCCAGCAGTACCCCCTCTGGCGGCTATGGCTACACCTTC.

The J gene is TRBJ1-2, the V gene TRBV28, with a possible D match to TRBD1 (5 bases). Between the trimmed V and J ends, which lost 2 bases and 5 bases, there was a span of 12 bases. This CDR3 is built from 14 residues. Looked up from germline, CDR1 is MDHEN and CDR2 is SYDVKM. The CDR3 DNA sequence: TGTGCCAGCAGTTTAGGACATCACACATATGGCTACACCTTC. Its protein is CASSLGHHTYGYTF.

The V gene is TRBV7-2, the J gene TRBJ2-3; TRBD2 aligns across 7 bases. Losses at the gene ends were 3 bases for V and 6 bases for J; bases not matched to a gene: 9. Germline loops: CDR1 SGHTA, CDR2 FQGNSA. The CDR3 is 15 residues long. The CDR3 DNA follows: TGTGCCAGCAGCTTGAAGGCGGGAGCGGGGGATACGCAGTATTTT. Its translation is CASSLKAGAGDTQYF.

The chain joins TRBV6-5 to TRBJ1-5, with D possibly matching TRBD1 (5 bases). CDR3 size: 13 residues. Per the germline V gene, CDR1 is MNHEY and CDR2 is SVGAGI. Trimming took 6 bases from V and 6 from J, leaving 12 bases between them. CDR3: CASRAGRAQPQHF. CDR3 DNA sequence: TGTGCCAGCAGAGCAGGGCGAGCTCAGCCCCAGCATTTT.

This clone showed up just a few times. Other DNA sequences from this sample encode an identical CDR3 as well. Here the CDR3 DNA reads TGTGCCAGCAGTTTCTCCGATCAGCCCCAGCATTTT. Translating it yields CASSFSDQPQHF. The chain uses TRBV12-3 or TRBV12-4 and TRBJ1-5; D is unresolved. CDR3 length equals 12 residues. The V end was cut by 3 bases, the J end by 5 bases, with 5 bases between.

This chain links TRBV19 with TRBJ1-3; maybe TRBD1 (5 bases). The CDR3 loop spans 13 amino acids. The V and J ends lost 6 bases and 7 bases respectively, with 13 bases between them. CDR1 and CDR2 (germline): LNHDA, SQIVND (reference sequence). The CDR3 sequence: CASSAAGRNTIYF. CDR3 nucleotides: TGTGCCAGTAGCGCGGCAGGGCGGAACACCATATATTTT. Full variable domain (remainder filled in from reference TRBV19 and TRBJ1-3): DGGITQSPKYLFRKEGQNVTLSCEQNLNHDAMYWYRQDPGQGLRLIYYSQIVNDFQKGDIAEGYSVSREKKESFPLTVTSAQKNPTAFYLCASSAAGRNTIYFGEGSWLTVV.

V gene TRBV24-1 combines with J gene TRBJ2-2; TRBD1 matches at 7 bases. V was clipped by 7 bases and J by 5 bases; unmatched bases: 6. The CDR3 spans 14 residues. Germline CDR1 reads KGHDR; CDR2 reads SFDVKD. This CDR3 reads CATSGQATTGELFF. As DNA, the CDR3 is TGTGCCACCAGCGGACAGGCAACTACCGGGGAGCTGTTTTTT.

This clone has ten or more counts. The chain is built from TRBV11-2 and TRBJ1-1; D unresolved. This CDR3 spans 13 amino acids. The V gene lost 5 bases and the J gene lost 5 bases, with 12 bases spanning the gap. CDR1 and CDR2 (germline): SGHAT, FQNNGV. CDR3 in DNA: TGTGCCAGCAGCCCCCGAAGTGAGACTGAAGCTTTCTTT. This sequence encodes CASSPRSETEAFF.

The chain is built from TRBV10-3 and TRBJ1-2; 7 bases agree with TRBD1. This CDR3 spans 15 amino acids. Germline loops: CDR1 ENHRY, CDR2 SYGVKD. V was pared by 0 bases and J by 8 bases, with 9 bases of the junction left unmatched. The CDR3 DNA sequence: TGTGCCATCAGTGAGTCGACAGGGCCTGGCTGGGGCTACACCTTC. Protein sequence: CAISESTGPGWGYTF.

A note on this clone: This could be a read error, since a much larger clone is one nucleotide away. The rearrangement joins TRBV12-3 or TRBV12-4 to TRBJ1-5, with 7 bases identical to TRBD1. V trimming: 6 bases; J trimming: 3 bases; junction bases outside the gene matches: 2. The CDR3 has 13 amino acids. The chain's CDR3 is CASSGTVNQPQHF. For the CDR3, the DNA is TGTGCCAGCAGCGGGACAGTCAATCAGCCCCAGCATTTT.

CDR3 coding DNA: TGTGCCAGCCCCAGCCGGGGGAGTATCGGCGGGGAGCTGTTTTTT. It translates to CASPSRGSIGGELFF. The V gene is TRBV7-8, the J gene TRBJ2-2, with a possible D match to TRBD2 (6 bases). Between the trimmed V and J ends, which lost 8 bases and 7 bases, there was a span of 20 bases. Germline V gene sequence: CDR1 SGHVS, CDR2 FQNEAQ. The CDR3 length is 15 residues.